Below are 10 T cell receptor beta chains sequenced from a single sample in a study of shared clonotypes between healthy human individuals. Sequencing used immunoSEQ multiplex PCR; TCRdb keeps in-frame clones, though not all of them. The table records 1,100,000 or so clones, about 84% of them present only once. The sequenced sample consisted of memory CD4+ T cells from PBMCs. Described subset: CD45RA-negative fraction. Every receptor here comes from a man younger than 35 in good health. Some clones in this sample may be carry-over from other donors' samples.

The chain combines TRBV5-1 with TRBJ2-7, with D unresolved. The CDR3 covers 12 residues. The germline CDR1 and CDR2 sequences are SGHRS and YFSETQ. V lost 5 bases to trimming and J lost 4 bases, with 10 bases between them. CDR3 DNA sequence: TGCGCCAGCAGAAGTACTGGGTACGAGCAGTACTTC. This codes for CASRSTGYEQYF.

This clone was seen a handful of times. The gene calls are TRBV29-1 and TRBJ2-7, with TRBD1 as a possible D gene (6 bases). V gave up 6 bases and J gave up 0 bases, with 15 bases separating them. The CDR3 is 14 amino acids. Germline V gene lookup returns CDR1 SQVTM and CDR2 ANQGSEA. CDR3 bases: TGCAGCGTCACCACACAGGGACCCTCCTACGAGCAGTACTTC. It yields the protein CSVTTQGPSYEQYF.

The CDR3 here is CASSFSLGETQYF. For the CDR3, the DNA is TGTGCCAGCAGCTTTTCACTGGGGGAGACCCAGTACTTC. This chain connects TRBV7-9 to TRBJ2-5; the D is unclear. The germline CDR1 and CDR2 sequences are SEHNR and FQNEAQ (reference sequence). This CDR3 has 13 residues. V shed 3 bases and J shed 5 bases, with 10 bases lying between them.

This rearrangement joins TRBV5-1 to TRBJ2-2; 8 nucleotides match TRBD1. After removal of 4 bases from V and 0 bases from J, the junction contained 2 bases not matched to a gene. The CDR3 runs to 15 residues. Germline CDR1 SGHRS, CDR2 YFSETQ. The CDR3 sequence: CASSGGQANTGELFF. The CDR3 bases are TGCGCCAGCAGCGGGGGACAGGCGAACACCGGGGAGCTGTTTTTT. The full variable domain, its missing parts supplied by reference TRBV5-1 and TRBJ2-2, is KAGVTQTPRYLIKTRGQQVTLSCSPISGHRSVSWYQQTPGQGLQFLFEYFSETQRNKGNFPGRFSGRQFSNSRSEMNVSTLELGDSALYLCASSGGQANTGELFFGEGSRLTVL.

V usage is TRBV12-5 and J usage is TRBJ2-3; no firm D call. With 2 bases removed from V and 2 bases from J, the gap between germline ends came to 5 bases. This CDR3 is 13 amino acids long. Germline V CDR1 and CDR2: LGHNT, FRNRAP. The CDR3 nucleotides are TGTGCTAGTGGTTTGACATCCACAGATACGCAGTATTTT. This encodes CASGLTSTDTQYF.

This clone was seen a single time. This rearrangement joins TRBV7-2 to TRBJ2-5; 10 bases map to TRBD2. The CDR3 is 16 residues long. V shed 5 bases and J 5 bases; nucleotides not matched to a gene: 11. Germline assignment: CDR1 SGHTA and CDR2 FQGNSA. CDR3 DNA: TGTGCCAGCAGCGGGGGGCTAGCGGGAGTTCGGGAGACCCAGTACTTC. Protein sequence: CASSGGLAGVRETQYF.

V gene TRBV4-2 combines with J gene TRBJ2-7, with a tentative D call TRBD1 (6 bases). Germline CDR1 is LGHNA and CDR2 is YNFKEQ. Deletions cut 0 bases from V and 2 bases from J, with 8 bases between. This CDR3 region has 14 residues. The CDR3 bases are TGTGCCAGCAGCCAAGATTGGACAGCCTACGAGCAGTACTTC. It encodes CASSQDWTAYEQYF.

The CDR3 DNA follows: TGTGCCAGCAGTGAAGTTGGGACAGGCTATGGCTACACCTTC. It yields the protein CASSEVGTGYGYTF. V is TRBV6-1 and J is TRBJ1-2, with 8 bases that match TRBD1. The V and J ends lost 1 base and 4 bases, in that order; junction bases with no gene match: 2. The V gene's germline CDR1 is MNHNS and CDR2 SASEGT. The CDR3 has 14 residues.

The chain carries TRBV6-5 and TRBJ1-5; D is unclear. V lost 4 bases and J lost 4, with 11 bases in between. The CDR3 has 14 amino acids. CDR1 and CDR2 from the germline V gene are MNHEY and SVGAGI. CDR3 sequence reads: CASSSPSRNQPQHF. DNA for the CDR3: TGTGCCAGCAGTTCCCCCAGCCGGAATCAGCCCCAGCATTTT.

This chain links TRBV9 with TRBJ2-6; D might be TRBD1 or TRBD2, each matching 5 bases. The CDR3 runs to 15 residues. CDR1 is SGDLS and CDR2 is YYNGEE in the germline V gene. Trimming took off 5 bases at V and 0 bases at J, with 9 bases between the two ends. CDR3 bases: TGTGCCAGCAGATCAGGGAGCTCTGGGGCCAACGTCCTGACTTTC. As protein: CASRSGSSGANVLTF. The complete variable domain, with remaining parts taken from reference TRBV9 and TRBJ2-6, reads DSGVTQTPKHLITATGQRVTLRCSPRSGDLSVYWYQQSLDQGLQFLIQYYNGEERAKGNILERFSAQQFPDLHSELNLSSLELGDSALYFCASRSGSSGANVLTFGAGSRLTVL.